The next 5 T cell receptor beta chains were all read from a single sample in a study of a mutant IDH1 vaccine in newly diagnosed glioma. The antigens these receptors bind are not known. Measured with immunoSEQ multiplex PCR; TCRdb has only the in-frame clones, and not every one. The repertoire holds about 94,000 clones, roughly 91% seen once, with 0.77% in the top ten. Time point described: week 47, end of study. It was 300 ug of mutant IDH1 20-mer peptide that made up each vaccine dose, given with topical imiquimod. Sample: PBMCs, taken from a glioma patient whose treatment included an IDH1 peptide vaccine. These receptor sequences come from a woman between 50 and 59 years old with glioma.

The V gene is TRBV9, the J gene TRBJ2-1, with a tentative D call TRBD1 (5 bases). The germline CDR1 and CDR2 sequences are SGDLS and YYNGEE. Trimming took off 0 bases at V and 8 bases at J, with 15 bases between the two ends. The CDR3 is made up of 15 amino acids. The CDR3 is CASSVGGLTPHEQFF. In DNA, the CDR3 is TGTGCCAGCAGCGTAGGGGGCCTTACCCCCCATGAGCAGTTCTTC. The whole variable domain, remainder taken from reference TRBV9 and TRBJ2-1, is DSGVTQTPKHLITATGQRVTLRCSPRSGDLSVYWYQQSLDQGLQFLIQYYNGEERAKGNILERFSAQQFPDLHSELNLSSLELGDSALYFCASSVGGLTPHEQFFGPGTRLTVL.

The chain uses TRBV4-1 and TRBJ2-7; 14 bases map to TRBD2. The CDR3 is 19 residues long. Looked up from germline, CDR1 is MGHRA and CDR2 is YSYEKL. The J segment lost 1 base and the V segment lost 4 bases, leaving 12 bases of the junction unmatched. The CDR3 DNA reads as TGCGCCAGCAGCCCCAGTATTGGACTAGCGGGAGGTCGTTCCTACGAGCAGTACTTC. It specifies CASSPSIGLAGGRSYEQYF.

The chain links TRBV6-5 to TRBJ2-5, with a tentative D call TRBD2 (6 bases). Trimming cost V 5 bases and J 4 bases, with 14 bases left between them. Per germline, CDR1 MNHEY and CDR2 SVGAGI. The CDR3 has 14 amino acids. The CDR3 protein is CASSKSGAGETQYF. The CDR3 nucleotides are TGTGCCAGCAGTAAATCGGGAGCGGGAGAGACCCAGTACTTC.

The V gene is TRBV10-3, the J gene TRBJ2-1; 8 bases line up with TRBD2. This CDR3 has 15 amino acids. From germline, CDR1 is ENHRY and CDR2 SYGVKD. The J segment lost 3 bases and the V segment lost 3 bases, leaving 4 bases of the junction unmatched. In DNA form, the CDR3 reads TGTGCCATCAGTGATGCCGGGACTAGCTACAATGAGCAGTTCTTC. This gives the protein CAISDAGTSYNEQFF.

The V and J genes are TRBV6-1 and TRBJ2-1; 8 nucleotides match TRBD2. J lost 5 bases, V lost 5 bases, and 5 bases had no gene match. This CDR3 has 14 residues. Germline V gene data show CDR1 as MNHNS and CDR2 as SASEGT. The CDR3 DNA reads TGTGCCAGCAGTAGTAGCGGGATAAACAATGAGCAGTTCTTC. Its protein is CASSSSGINNEQFF.